Listed here are 9 T cell receptor beta chains from one sample, sequenced in a study of shared clonotypes between healthy human individuals. Libraries were prepared by immunoSEQ multiplex PCR; TCRdb keeps only in-frame clonotypes and omits some of them. This sample has 2 million to 2.5 million clones, with roughly 95% found just once. The naive CD8 fraction comprised CD45RO-negative cells positively selected for CCR7 and excluded terminally differentiated effector memory CD45RA+ cells. Sequencing was performed on naive CD8+ T cells sorted from blood. These receptor sequences come from a man aged 18 to 29 in good health.

V gene TRBV6-6 combines with J gene TRBJ1-2; 9 bases fit TRBD1. Unmatched junction bases numbered 6, after V lost 2 bases and J lost 8 bases. CDR1 and CDR2 (germline): MNHNY, SVGAGI (reference sequence). The CDR3 has 14 amino acids. CDR3 residues: CASSYGGQGGGYTF. CDR3 nucleotide sequence: TGTGCCAGCAGTTACGGGGGACAGGGAGGAGGCTACACCTTC.

This clone was found once. V is TRBV25-1 and J is TRBJ2-3; tentative D call: TRBD2 (5 bases). The V end lost 4 bases, the J end lost 2 bases, and 13 bases lay between the germline ends. The CDR3 covers 15 residues. CDR1 and CDR2 from the germline V gene are MGHDK and SYGVNS. The CDR3: CASSGSGPITDTQYF. CDR3 in DNA: TGTGCCAGCAGTGGCAGCGGCCCTATCACAGATACGCAGTATTTT.

This clone appeared a few times. Additional DNA sequences in this sample encode the identical CDR3. The chain recombines TRBV27 with TRBJ2-7; maybe TRBD1 (6 bases). This CDR3 is 13 amino acids long. The germline gives CDR1 MNHEY, CDR2 SMNVEV (reference sequence). The V and J ends lost 3 bases and 1 base respectively, with 7 bases between them. The DNA of the CDR3 is TGTGCCAGCAGTTTGCAGGGGTCCTACGAGCAGTACTTC. Translated: CASSLQGSYEQYF.

The chain joins TRBV2 to TRBJ2-3, with 7 positions matching TRBD1. V trimming: 6 bases; J trimming: 0 bases; junction bases outside the gene matches: 9. CDR1 and CDR2 (germline): SNHLY, FYNNEI. CDR3 size: 16 residues. In DNA form, the CDR3 reads TGTGCCAGCAGCCTTCCAGGGGGACCTAGCACAGATACGCAGTATTTT. It translates to CASSLPGGPSTDTQYF.

This chain links TRBV9 with TRBJ2-5, with a possible D match to TRBD1 (5 bases). Trimming left V 4 bases short and J 1 base short, with 14 bases between. The CDR3 is made up of 15 amino acids. Germline assignment: CDR1 SGDLS and CDR2 YYNGEE. The CDR3 sequence: CASSKLGQIQETQYF. CDR3 DNA sequence: TGTGCCAGCAGCAAATTAGGACAAATCCAAGAGACCCAGTACTTC. The complete variable domain, with remaining parts taken from reference TRBV9 and TRBJ2-5, reads DSGVTQTPKHLITATGQRVTLRCSPRSGDLSVYWYQQSLDQGLQFLIQYYNGEERAKGNILERFSAQQFPDLHSELNLSSLELGDSALYFCASSKLGQIQETQYFGPGTRLLVL.

The J gene is TRBJ2-3, the V gene TRBV5-1, with 9 bases that match TRBD1. This CDR3 has 16 amino acids. Germline CDR1 and CDR2: SGHRS and YFSETQ. V was clipped by 4 bases and J by 1 base; unmatched bases: 7. CDR3 loop: CASSTDRGVGTDTQYF. As DNA, the CDR3 is TGCGCCAGCAGCACGGACAGGGGTGTAGGCACAGATACGCAGTATTTT.

As to this clone: The junction differs from germline at one of its ends, possibly a read error. The J gene is TRBJ1-2, the V gene TRBV4-1, with TRBD1 identical over 7 bases. The germline CDR1 and CDR2 sequences are MGHRA and YSYEKL. There are 14 residues in the CDR3. CDR3 coding DNA: TGCGCCAGCAGCGAAGATGGAGGGGGCCAAGGCTACACCTTC. Protein sequence: CASSEDGGGQGYTF.

Regarding this clone: Additional DNA sequences in this sample encode the identical CDR3. This sequence joins TRBV29-1 and TRBJ2-1; D is ambiguous. CDR1 and CDR2 (germline): SQVTM, ANQGSEA. Trimming cost V 4 bases and J 5 bases, with 6 bases left between them. CDR3 size: 11 residues. CDR3 sequence: CSVGRDNEQFF. CDR3 coding DNA: TGCAGCGTTGGAAGAGACAATGAGCAGTTCTTC.

The chain has TRBV11-2 and TRBJ2-7; D may be TRBD2 (6 bases). Germline V gives CDR1 SGHAT, CDR2 FQNNGV. The V end lost 4 bases, the J end lost 9 bases, and 13 bases lay between the germline ends. CDR3 length equals 12 residues. CDR3 loop: CASSSRAEGQYF. CDR3 nucleotide sequence: TGTGCCAGCAGCTCTCGTGCGGAGGGGCAGTACTTC.